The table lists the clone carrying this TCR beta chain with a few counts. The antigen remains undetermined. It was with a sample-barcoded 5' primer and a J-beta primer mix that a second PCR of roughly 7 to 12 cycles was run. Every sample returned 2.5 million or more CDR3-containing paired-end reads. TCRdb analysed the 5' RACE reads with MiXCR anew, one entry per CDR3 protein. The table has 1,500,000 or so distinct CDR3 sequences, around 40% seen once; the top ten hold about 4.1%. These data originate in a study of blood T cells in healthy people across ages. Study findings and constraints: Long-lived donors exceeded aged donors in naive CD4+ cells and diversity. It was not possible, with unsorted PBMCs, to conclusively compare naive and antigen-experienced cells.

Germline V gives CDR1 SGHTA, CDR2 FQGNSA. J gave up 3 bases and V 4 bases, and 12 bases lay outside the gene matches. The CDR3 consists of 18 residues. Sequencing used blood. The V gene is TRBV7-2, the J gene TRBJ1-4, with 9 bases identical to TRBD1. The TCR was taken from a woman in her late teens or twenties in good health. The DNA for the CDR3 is TGTGCCAGCAGCTCTAGAACAACAGGGGGCTCGCCTAATGAAAAACTGTTTTTT. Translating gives CASSSRTTGGSPNEKLFF.